This T cell receptor (beta chain) was identified during a study of OX40 agonist ivuxolimab in advanced cancers. Study background: Ivuxolimab, an antibody acting as an agonist of OX40 (CD134), was used to treat patients.

V was cut by 6 bases and J by 0 bases, with 2 bases left in between. The CDR3 is made up of 11 amino acids. Germline values: CDR1 MNHNY, CDR2 SVGAGI (reference sequence). This table comes from immunoSEQ multiplex PCR, and its TCRdb copy is limited to in-frame clones, with some not included. The sample consists of 70,000 to 95,000 clones, about 90% of them appearing once. This receptor was obtained from an adult with an advanced solid tumor such as melanoma, head and neck, liver or kidney cancer. The specimen comprised CD4+ or CD8+ T cells sorted from blood, sampled in a trial of the OX40 agonist ivuxolimab. The chain links TRBV6-6 to TRBJ1-2; D ambiguous. CDR3 protein: CASRSNYGYTF. Here the CDR3 DNA reads TGTGCCAGCAGATCTAACTATGGCTACACCTTC.